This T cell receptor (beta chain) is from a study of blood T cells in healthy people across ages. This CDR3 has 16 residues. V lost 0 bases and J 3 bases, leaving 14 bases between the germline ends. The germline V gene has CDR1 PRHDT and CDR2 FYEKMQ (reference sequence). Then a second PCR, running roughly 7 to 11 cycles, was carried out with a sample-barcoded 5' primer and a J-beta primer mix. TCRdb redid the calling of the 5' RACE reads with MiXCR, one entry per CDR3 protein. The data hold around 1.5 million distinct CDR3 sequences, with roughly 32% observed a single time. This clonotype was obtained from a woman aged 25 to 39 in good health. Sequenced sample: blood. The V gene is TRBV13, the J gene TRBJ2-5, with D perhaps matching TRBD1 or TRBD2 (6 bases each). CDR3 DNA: TGTGCCAGCAGCTTAGGCCATAGGGGGGAGAAAGAGACCCAGTACTTC. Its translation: CASSLGHRGEKETQYF.